This TCR beta chain was profiled in a study of beta chain features in type 1 diabetes (dated by TCRdb to 2017 to 2018). Study-level background: Mean age, gender distribution, total cell number and subset yield were not different between patients and healthy donors. A total of around 110,000,000 sorted cells were examined across all samples, and a strong correlation was observed between cell number per subset and RNA yield. In the study, recently diagnosed type 1 diabetes patients and matched healthy donors were compared on the TCRB repertoires of their sorted circulating CD4+ T cell subsets. Naive and central memory subsets were obtained from all 30 or so donors, but regulatory and stem cell-like memory subsets were isolated from only 8 patients and roughly eight healthy donors. What the research found in general, with its limitations: Naive, central memory and regulatory TCRB repertoires appeared more similar among patients than among healthy donors. HLA sub-analyses involved small numbers of individuals, so any influence of HLA type on TCRB rearrangement remained unresolved. At VDJ recombination sites, patients with type 1 diabetes made fewer insertions and deleted more nucleotides, a pattern implying thymic rearrangement abnormalities. PCR might favor shorter templates, but patient and control samples were amplified and corrected together, so any skew would affect both groups equally. Because cDNA was sequenced instead of genomic DNA, highly expressing activated cells could be over-represented, though the groups showed no difference in activation or CD3 levels. Type 1 diabetes patients showed a moderate but significant shortening of TCRB CDR3 length in all four CD4+ subsets.

This clone was picked up a small number of times. Its antigen remains unidentified. It has no much larger one-base neighbor in the sample; base qualities were not kept. The entire isolated RNA was reverse transcribed using the High Capacity cDNA Reverse Transcription Kit, and thus expressed TCRB transcripts were sequenced. For stem cell-like memory T cell samples, survey-depth immunoSEQ sequencing was used, averaging about 990,000 total reads per sample. After sorted cells were lysed in RLT buffer, RNA was extracted with DNase-treated RNeasy Micro or Mini kits, with the choice depending on cell number. To prevent cross-contamination, every cell subset was processed on its own, while patient and healthy donor samples were processed together. Using the immunoSEQ multiplex PCR, TCRB sequences were amplified from cDNA into 87-bp fragments spanning the CDR3 region. Sequencing of the amplicons was performed on the Illumina HiSeq platform. On the study's bioinformatics: PCR bias was corrected computationally using synthetic template baselines, and reads within Hamming distance 2 were collapsed, with unmergeable singletons discarded. By aligning reads against IMGT, V, D and J genes, CDR3 length, and insertions or deletions at six rearrangement sites were assigned. Within each subset, clonotype counts were normalized to sorted cell number, after which true diversity and Gini coefficients were computed with the tcR R package. Repertoire sharing was quantified using the overlap coefficient calculated on TCRB nucleotide sequences. TCRdb carries this immuneACCESS record with in-frame sequences only. Its versions omit some clonotypes, under half of them owing to an unresolved V gene in the studies checked, with the rest unexplained. V, J and clone size derive from that table, while D and trimming were established from the DNA sequence. The sample table records approximately 17,000 clones; around 70% of these occur just once. The ten biggest clones cover 0.79% of the sample.

The germline V gene encodes CDR1 SGHTA and CDR2 FQGNSA. The CDR3 goes from the cysteine to the phenylalanine over 14 residues. Solely the CDR3 DNA is kept, with 42 bases framed from the first base. Trimming removed 3 bases from V and 1 base from J, leaving 9 bases between the germline ends. Each donor gave one peripheral blood draw, averaging about 120 mL, which was collected into heparinised tubes. Using a panel that included CD45RO, CCR7, CD25, CD127, CD95 and CD27, naive, central memory, regulatory and stem cell-like memory CD4+ T cells were sorted on a BD FACSAria II. Purity was above 95% for every sorted population. PBMCs were isolated immediately by Lymphoprep density gradient centrifugation and stained directly without culture. To minimize batch effects, samples were stained and sorted in pairs, one healthy donor with one patient per experiment.

This TCR was sampled from a man in his thirties or forties with type 1 diabetes. The chain is made from TRBV7-2 and TRBJ1-1; no confident D gene assignment can be made. The sequenced material came from stem cell memory CD4+ T cells from blood. The sample's cell subset or site label is to be understood as: stem cell-like memory CD4+ T cells. The CDR3 is CASSFVLKNTEAFF. At the DNA level, the sequence is TGTGCCAGCAGCTTCGTCCTAAAGAACACTGAAGCTTTCTTT.